This is a list of T cell receptor beta chains from one sample in a study of T-cell memory formation after mild COVID-19. A single record per CDR3 protein comes from TCRdb applying MiXCR to the 5' RACE reads. The top ten clones hold around 25% of a sample with about 57,000 distinct CDR3 sequences, 9% to 15% of them seen once. The specimen sequenced was PBMCs or a T cell subset sorted from them (not recorded which). All receptors derive from a man younger than 35 who had mild COVID-19 (a few samples of this study predate the infection). Cell type and time point are not known. Each CDR3 is given with its conserved first and last residue. Each record gives: J gene, D gene, V gene, clone size, CDR3 protein, CDR3 DNA. A D gene is named only where the DNA matches it firmly. Rows give clone size only sometimes, using once, few, many, or a class for an expanded clone.

j_call: TRBJ2-5; d_call: -; v_call: TRBV5-8; clone_size: -; cdr3_aa: CASSLENEKTQYF; cdr3_nt: TGTGCCAGCAGCTTGGAGAATGAGAAGACCCAGTACTTC
j_call: TRBJ1-6; d_call: -; v_call: TRBV3-1; clone_size: -; cdr3_aa: CASSRGTGVRNSPLHF; cdr3_nt: TGTGCCAGCAGCCGCGGCACGGGGGTTCGTAATTCACCCCTCCACTTT
j_call: TRBJ2-3; d_call: TRBD1; v_call: TRBV7-3; clone_size: few; cdr3_aa: CASSFSGTGADTQYF; cdr3_nt: TGTGCCAGCAGCTTCTCCGGGACAGGGGCAGATACGCAGTATTTT
j_call: TRBJ1-3; d_call: -; v_call: TRBV7-2; clone_size: -; cdr3_aa: CASSLWLSGNTIYF; cdr3_nt: TGTGCCAGCAGCTTATGGCTCTCTGGAAACACCATATATTTT
j_call: TRBJ2-3; d_call: -; v_call: TRBV4-1; clone_size: -; cdr3_aa: CASSQEYTDTQYF; cdr3_nt: TGCGCCAGCAGCCAAGAATACACAGATACGCAGTATTTT
j_call: TRBJ2-1; d_call: TRBD2; v_call: TRBV7-9; clone_size: many; cdr3_aa: CASRLALGQRTSGSYNEQFF; cdr3_nt: TGTGCCAGCAGGCTAGCGCTGGGGCAGAGGACTAGCGGCTCCTACAATGAGCAGTTCTTC
j_call: TRBJ2-7; d_call: TRBD2; v_call: TRBV6-2/TRBV6-3; clone_size: few; cdr3_aa: CASSYSGGALEQYF; cdr3_nt: TGTGCCAGCAGTTACAGCGGGGGGGCCCTCGAGCAGTACTTC
j_call: TRBJ2-2; d_call: -; v_call: TRBV20-1; clone_size: -; cdr3_aa: CSARSYTGLNTGELFF; cdr3_nt: TGCAGTGCTAGGTCGTACACAGGGTTAAACACCGGGGAGCTGTTTTTT
j_call: TRBJ1-1; d_call: -; v_call: TRBV25-1; clone_size: few; cdr3_aa: CASTAGSGTEAFF; cdr3_nt: TGTGCCAGCACGGCGGGGTCGGGCACTGAAGCTTTCTTT
j_call: TRBJ1-2; d_call: -; v_call: TRBV20-1; clone_size: -; cdr3_aa: CSAELADYYGYTF; cdr3_nt: TGCAGTGCTGAGCTGGCCGATTACTATGGCTACACCTTC
j_call: TRBJ2-5; d_call: -; v_call: TRBV5-1; clone_size: few; cdr3_aa: CASSRLAGSPGETQYF; cdr3_nt: TGCGCCAGCAGTCGACTTGCCGGGAGCCCAGGGGAGACCCAGTACTTC
j_call: TRBJ2-7; d_call: TRBD1; v_call: TRBV30; clone_size: many; cdr3_aa: CAWSEDRYEQYF; cdr3_nt: TGTGCCTGGAGCGAGGACAGGTACGAGCAGTACTTC
j_call: TRBJ2-1; d_call: -; v_call: TRBV7-3; clone_size: many; cdr3_aa: CASSPYAPRTLYSYNEQFF; cdr3_nt: TGTGCCAGCAGCCCATATGCCCCCAGGACTTTATACTCCTACAATGAGCAGTTCTTC
j_call: TRBJ2-7; d_call: TRBD1; v_call: TRBV29-1; clone_size: -; cdr3_aa: CSVDRGLGYEQYF; cdr3_nt: TGCAGCGTGGACAGGGGGCTAGGATACGAGCAGTACTTC
j_call: TRBJ2-1; d_call: -; v_call: TRBV24-1; clone_size: few; cdr3_aa: CATSKSSYNEQFF; cdr3_nt: TGTGCCACCAGTAAAAGCTCCTACAATGAGCAGTTCTTC
j_call: TRBJ2-4; d_call: -; v_call: TRBV11-2; clone_size: few; cdr3_aa: CASSLAGQLAKNIQYF; cdr3_nt: TGTGCCAGCAGCTTAGCTGGGCAGTTAGCCAAAAACATTCAGTACTTC
j_call: TRBJ2-5; d_call: TRBD1; v_call: TRBV30; clone_size: few; cdr3_aa: CASRQGIVETQYF; cdr3_nt: TGTGCCTCCCGACAGGGAATCGTTGAGACCCAGTACTTC
j_call: TRBJ2-6; d_call: TRBD1; v_call: TRBV28; clone_size: -; cdr3_aa: CASRDRAGANVLTF; cdr3_nt: TGTGCCAGCCGCGACAGGGCTGGGGCCAACGTCCTGACTTTC
j_call: TRBJ2-5; d_call: -; v_call: TRBV6-5; clone_size: -; cdr3_aa: CASSHREKETQYF; cdr3_nt: TGTGCCAGCAGCCACCGGGAGAAAGAGACCCAGTACTTC
j_call: TRBJ1-2; d_call: -; v_call: TRBV7-2; clone_size: -; cdr3_aa: CASSPRAGTNYGYTF; cdr3_nt: TGTGCCAGCAGCCCCCGGGCAGGGACAAACTATGGCTACACCTTC
j_call: TRBJ1-1; d_call: -; v_call: TRBV20-1; clone_size: few; cdr3_aa: CSARILTEAFF; cdr3_nt: TGCAGTGCTAGGATCCTAACTGAAGCTTTCTTT
j_call: TRBJ1-6; d_call: -; v_call: TRBV7-2; clone_size: -; cdr3_aa: CASSSAVSSNSPLHF; cdr3_nt: TGTGCCAGCAGCTCGGCAGTATCCTCCAATTCACCCCTCCACTTT
j_call: TRBJ1-5; d_call: -; v_call: TRBV6-6; clone_size: -; cdr3_aa: CASSYSGQEGQPQHF; cdr3_nt: TGTGCCAGCAGTTACTCTGGGCAAGAAGGTCAGCCCCAGCATTTT
j_call: TRBJ2-1; d_call: TRBD2; v_call: TRBV9; clone_size: many; cdr3_aa: CASSLTSGDYNEQFF; cdr3_nt: TGTGCCAGCAGCCTGACTAGCGGTGATTACAATGAGCAGTTCTTC
j_call: TRBJ2-1; d_call: -; v_call: TRBV3-1; clone_size: few; cdr3_aa: CASSQPGFGGEQFF; cdr3_nt: TGTGCCAGCAGCCAACCGGGATTCGGGGGCGAGCAGTTCTTC
j_call: TRBJ1-1; d_call: -; v_call: TRBV12-3/TRBV12-4; clone_size: -; cdr3_aa: CASSLALGGGRAEAFF; cdr3_nt: TGTGCCAGCAGTTTAGCGCTTGGGGGAGGTAGGGCTGAAGCTTTCTTT
j_call: TRBJ2-7; d_call: -; v_call: TRBV7-2; clone_size: -; cdr3_aa: CASSPQGLGEQYF; cdr3_nt: TGTGCCAGCAGCCCTCAGGGGCTGGGTGAGCAGTACTTC
j_call: TRBJ2-1; d_call: -; v_call: TRBV12-3/TRBV12-4; clone_size: many; cdr3_aa: CASSLDSISYNEQFF; cdr3_nt: TGTGCCAGCAGTTTAGACTCCATCTCCTACAATGAGCAGTTCTTC
j_call: TRBJ1-2; d_call: -; v_call: TRBV10-3; clone_size: few; cdr3_aa: CAISVTGDGYGYTF; cdr3_nt: TGTGCCATCAGTGTTACCGGGGACGGCTATGGCTACACCTTC
j_call: TRBJ2-3; d_call: -; v_call: TRBV6-1; clone_size: few; cdr3_aa: CASKPGPTTDTQYF; cdr3_nt: TGTGCCAGCAAACCGGGACCGACCACAGATACGCAGTATTTT
j_call: TRBJ2-7; d_call: -; v_call: TRBV7-9; clone_size: many; cdr3_aa: CASSLGVAGREQYF; cdr3_nt: TGTGCCAGCAGCTTAGGGGTCGCGGGGCGCGAGCAGTACTTC
j_call: TRBJ2-3; d_call: -; v_call: TRBV11-2; clone_size: few; cdr3_aa: CASSWDSTDTQYF; cdr3_nt: TGTGCCAGCAGCTGGGACAGCACAGATACGCAGTATTTT
j_call: TRBJ2-7; d_call: -; v_call: TRBV9; clone_size: many; cdr3_aa: CASSVDSLRAEQYF; cdr3_nt: TGTGCCAGCAGCGTAGATAGCCTGCGCGCCGAGCAGTACTTC
j_call: TRBJ1-2; d_call: -; v_call: TRBV7-9; clone_size: few; cdr3_aa: CASSSYPGSSYGYTF; cdr3_nt: TGTGCCAGCAGCTCATACCCGGGCAGCTCGTATGGCTACACCTTC
j_call: TRBJ2-7; d_call: TRBD2; v_call: TRBV7-8; clone_size: many; cdr3_aa: CASSFRGGAGYEQYF; cdr3_nt: TGTGCCAGCAGCTTCCGCGGGGGGGCCGGGTACGAGCAGTACTTC
j_call: TRBJ1-6; d_call: -; v_call: TRBV6-2/TRBV6-3; clone_size: few; cdr3_aa: CATRDPYVVTPLHF; cdr3_nt: TGTGCCACCCGGGACCCCTACGTCGTAACACCCCTCCACTTT
j_call: TRBJ2-5; d_call: TRBD1; v_call: TRBV29-1; clone_size: -; cdr3_aa: CSVKQGLRETQYF; cdr3_nt: TGCAGCGTGAAACAGGGGTTGCGGGAGACCCAGTACTTC
j_call: TRBJ2-1; d_call: TRBD1; v_call: TRBV7-9; clone_size: many; cdr3_aa: CASSFRGQGAQNEQFF; cdr3_nt: TGTGCCAGCAGCTTCCGAGGACAGGGGGCTCAGAATGAGCAGTTCTTC
j_call: TRBJ2-1; d_call: -; v_call: TRBV11-2; clone_size: many; cdr3_aa: CASSLGRNNEQFF; cdr3_nt: TGTGCCAGCAGCTTAGGACGGAACAATGAGCAGTTCTTC
j_call: TRBJ2-1; d_call: -; v_call: TRBV18; clone_size: -; cdr3_aa: CASSLSLDGYNEQFF; cdr3_nt: TGTGCCAGCTCACTTTCGCTGGACGGTTACAATGAGCAGTTCTTC
j_call: TRBJ2-1; d_call: TRBD1; v_call: TRBV2; clone_size: -; cdr3_aa: CASTPDRGDEQFF; cdr3_nt: TGTGCCAGCACTCCGGACAGGGGAGATGAGCAGTTCTTC
j_call: TRBJ1-2; d_call: -; v_call: TRBV20-1; clone_size: many; cdr3_aa: CSALADGNYGYTF; cdr3_nt: TGCAGTGCCCTGGCGGACGGGAACTATGGCTACACCTTC
j_call: TRBJ2-6; d_call: -; v_call: TRBV27; clone_size: -; cdr3_aa: CASRSTSSWRSGANVLTF; cdr3_nt: TGTGCCAGCAGATCCACCTCGAGTTGGCGCTCTGGGGCCAACGTCCTGACTTTC
j_call: TRBJ2-3; d_call: -; v_call: TRBV2; clone_size: -; cdr3_aa: CASRRQDPLVDTQYF; cdr3_nt: TGTGCCAGCAGACGACAGGACCCTCTGGTAGATACGCAGTATTTT
j_call: TRBJ2-3; d_call: TRBD1; v_call: TRBV27; clone_size: -; cdr3_aa: CASSSTGGLTDTQYF; cdr3_nt: TGTGCCAGCAGTTCAACAGGGGGGCTCACAGATACGCAGTATTTT
j_call: TRBJ2-7; d_call: TRBD1; v_call: TRBV20-1; clone_size: few; cdr3_aa: CSARDDGLGQGPLYEQYF; cdr3_nt: TGCAGTGCTAGAGATGACGGTTTGGGACAGGGGCCCCTCTACGAGCAGTACTTC
j_call: TRBJ2-4; d_call: TRBD2; v_call: TRBV12-3/TRBV12-4; clone_size: many; cdr3_aa: CASSLLFRHGLAGAPLAKNIQYF; cdr3_nt: TGTGCCAGCAGTTTACTTTTTCGTCACGGACTAGCGGGGGCACCCCTAGCCAAAAACATTCAGTACTTC